The T cell receptor (beta chain) under discussion was sequenced for a study of blood T cell repertoires in COVID-19. In terms of age and location, participants ranged from roughly 18 to 90 years and lived in about two dozen US areas. This clone has more than one count but fewer than ten. In the authors' workflow: Reference gene primer amplification gave nucleated cell count estimates. The table came from immunoSEQ multiplex PCR; TCRdb's copy has only in-frame clones and leaves some out. V, J and clone size are those of that table, while D and trimming were read from the DNA. In the table there are around 230,000 clones, roughly 87% of which are singletons. The CDR3 consists of 15 residues. Trimming removed 5 bases from V and 1 base from J; junction bases left unmatched: 4. The germline V gene encodes CDR1 SGHNT and CDR2 YENEEA.

The TCR originated in a young man with acute COVID-19. The rearrangement uses TRBV11-3 and TRBJ2-1; 8 bases are a match to TRBD2. Specimen: PBMCs or T cells enriched from blood (not recorded which). CDR3 loop: CASSPTSGSYNEQFF. Written as DNA, the CDR3 is TGTGCCAGCAGCCCCACTAGCGGTTCCTACAATGAGCAGTTCTTC.